This TCR beta chain was found in a study of blood T cell repertoires in COVID-19. Study information: Sites in the United States, Italy and Spain provided acute and convalescent COVID-19 samples.

The authors' processing: Scientists estimated how many nucleated cells there were by amplifying reference gene primers. Using immunoSEQ multiplex PCR, the repertoire was profiled, and TCRdb retains in-frame clones only, with some absent. V, J and clone size are those of that table, while D and trimming were read from the DNA. The repertoire holds 200,000 to 250,000 clones, with roughly 90% as singletons. From germline, CDR1 is SGDLS and CDR2 YYNGEE. V trimming: 3 bases; J trimming: 8 bases; junction bases outside the gene matches: 3. The CDR3 runs to 13 residues. The source of this sequence is a woman aged 60-75 years with acute or convalescent COVID-19. This chain links TRBV9 with TRBJ1-2, with TRBD1 identical over 11 bases. Sequencing was done on a sample of peripheral blood. CDR3 sequence: CASSADRGHGYTF. The CDR3 DNA sequence: TGTGCCAGCAGCGCGGACAGGGGGCACGGCTACACCTTC. Complete variable domain (other parts from reference TRBV9 and TRBJ1-2): DSGVTQTPKHLITATGQRVTLRCSPRSGDLSVYWYQQSLDQGLQFLIQYYNGEERAKGNILERFSAQQFPDLHSELNLSSLELGDSALYFCASSADRGHGYTFGSGTRLTVV.